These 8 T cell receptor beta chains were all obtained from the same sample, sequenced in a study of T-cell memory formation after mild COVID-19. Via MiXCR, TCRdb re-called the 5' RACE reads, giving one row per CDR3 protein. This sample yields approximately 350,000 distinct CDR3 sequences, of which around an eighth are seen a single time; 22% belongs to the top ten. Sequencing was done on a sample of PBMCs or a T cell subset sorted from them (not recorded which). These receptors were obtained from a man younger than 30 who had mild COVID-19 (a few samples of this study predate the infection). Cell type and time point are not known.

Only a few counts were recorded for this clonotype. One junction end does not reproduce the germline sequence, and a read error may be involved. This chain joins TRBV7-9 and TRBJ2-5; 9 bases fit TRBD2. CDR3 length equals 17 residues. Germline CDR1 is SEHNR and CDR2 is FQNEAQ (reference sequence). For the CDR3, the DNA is TGTGCCGGCAGCACCGGAGCGGGGGGCTCGAACCAAGAGACCCAGTACTTC. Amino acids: CAGSTGAGGSNQETQYF.

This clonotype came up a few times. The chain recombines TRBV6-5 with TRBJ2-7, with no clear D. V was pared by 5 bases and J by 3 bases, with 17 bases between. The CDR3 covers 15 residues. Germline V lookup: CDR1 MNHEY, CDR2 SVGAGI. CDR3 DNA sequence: TGTGCCAGCAGTCCCGAGTCGGGCCGCTTCTACGAGCAGTACGTC. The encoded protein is CASSPESGRFYEQYV.

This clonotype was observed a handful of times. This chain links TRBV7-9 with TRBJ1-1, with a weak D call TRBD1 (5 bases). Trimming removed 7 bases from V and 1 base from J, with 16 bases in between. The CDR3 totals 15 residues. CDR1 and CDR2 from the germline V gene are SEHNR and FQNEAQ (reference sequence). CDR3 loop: CASNLGRGQNTEAFF. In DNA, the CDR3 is TGTGCCAGCAACCTAGGTCGGGGCCAGAACACTGAAGCTTTCTTT.

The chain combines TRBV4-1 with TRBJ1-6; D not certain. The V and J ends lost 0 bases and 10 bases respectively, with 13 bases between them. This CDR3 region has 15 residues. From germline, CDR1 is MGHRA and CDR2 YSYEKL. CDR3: CASSQDLIWSSPLHF. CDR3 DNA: TGCGCCAGCAGCCAAGATCTTATATGGAGCTCACCCCTCCACTTT.

CDR3 in amino acids: CASSRTGSSNQPQHF. DNA for the CDR3: TGTGCCAGCAGTCGGACAGGGTCTAGCAATCAGCCCCAGCATTTT. The V call is TRBV6-5, the J call TRBJ1-5, with 8 bases matching TRBD1. The CDR3 is made up of 15 amino acids. J was trimmed by 0 bases and V by 5 bases; bases with no gene match: 3. Germline assignment: CDR1 MNHEY and CDR2 SVGAGI.

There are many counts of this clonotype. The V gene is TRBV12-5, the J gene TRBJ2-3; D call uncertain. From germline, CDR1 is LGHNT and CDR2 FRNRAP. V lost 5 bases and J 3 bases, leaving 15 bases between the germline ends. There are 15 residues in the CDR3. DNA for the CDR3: TGTGCTAGTGGTAGCCGTCGCGGTGGAACAGATACGCAGTATTTT. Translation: CASGSRRGGTDTQYF.

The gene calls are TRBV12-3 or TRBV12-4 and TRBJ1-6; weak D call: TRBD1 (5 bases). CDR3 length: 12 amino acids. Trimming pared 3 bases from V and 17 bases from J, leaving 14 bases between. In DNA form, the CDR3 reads TGTGCCAGCAGTTTGGTTTGGGGCAGTTTCCACTTT. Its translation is CASSLVWGSFHF.

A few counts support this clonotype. In DNA, the CDR3 is TGCGCCAGCAGCCAAGACTACTTACGGCCAGGCTATGGCTACACCTTC. This translates into CASSQDYLRPGYGYTF. The rearrangement links TRBV4-3 to TRBJ1-2; D gene uncertain. Germline CDR1 LGHNA, CDR2 YSLEER. The CDR3 is 16 amino acids. Trimming took off 0 bases at V and 4 bases at J, with 15 bases between the two ends.